Sequencing of this T cell receptor beta chain was carried out in a study of cytomegalovirus exposure and HLA in healthy donors (dated by TCRdb to 2016 to 2017). In terms of the full investigation: According to an earlier analysis of a few hundred of the donors, 200 million or so T cells yielded 95 million to 140 million unique TCR beta sequences and about 300 Gb of sequence data. Donor age, sex, ethnicity and CMV serostatus were compiled together with the repertoire data. The number of donors typed differed by locus, with about 629-630 for A, B, C, DRB1 and DQB1, about 500 for DQA1, 600 to 610 for DPA1, and some 450 for DPB1. The study was designed to test whether signatures of past pathogen exposure could be identified by cataloging public T cell receptors. In addition to the first cohort of roughly 670 subjects, a separate validation cohort of approximately 130 different subjects was used. Because of strong linkage in the cohort, a few DR-DQ haplotypes were treated as single units for association and clustering. An early release that covered about 600 HLA-typed donors contained approximately 290 gigabases of sequencing data and 65 million to 100 million unique TCR sequences. High-throughput TCR immunosequencing, statistical association of individual TCRs with disease status, and machine learning were combined to predict cytomegalovirus infection status. Using immunosequencing, the study profiled T cell repertoires from fewer than 700 subjects and related those repertoires to cytomegalovirus serostatus. HLA typing included class I and class II loci at four-digit resolution. Of the roughly 420 genotyped donors, over 80% were placed in the genetic ancestry cluster associated with self-reported Caucasian donors. Across 300 to 400 genotyped donors of the cohort, an average of 235,054 unique TCR beta nucleotide sequences per donor were sequenced, and roughly 20% of those sequences were non-productive. A later genetic analysis took genome-wide SNP genotypes for about 55% of the 666 donors and used that subset as a discovery cohort. A later analysis re-examined previously published TCR beta repertoires from 500 to 700 donors and added high-resolution HLA genotyping to investigate patterns of TCR occurrence. All discovery cohort repertoires had been generated on a single sequencing platform. In the later analysis, no new phenotypic data were used to find candidate immune exposures; instead, reliance was placed on TCR beta sequences and their occurrence across donors. An earlier analysis of 450 to 750 of the donors used high-throughput TCR beta sequencing to judge whether each TCR beta V gene segment behaved as functional or pseudogenic.

This clone has just a few counts. Its antigen remains undetermined. Per-base qualities were not stored, and no clone one base away is much larger. Including cysteine and phenylalanine, the CDR3 has 13 amino acids. The read is trimmed to its CDR3 DNA, 39 bases read in frame from base 1. V is shortened by 4 bases, J by 4 bases, and the region joining them spans 8 bases. Via the germline V gene, CDR1 is SNHLY and CDR2 FYNNEI. What the work shows at the level of the full study, not this receptor alone: In a later analysis, about 16,000 TCR beta sequences were associated with specific HLA alleles at a false discovery rate of 0.05. In a later analysis, several top co-occurrence clusters were reported to appear linked to parvovirus B19, influenza, CMV and Epstein-Barr virus. A few of the identified cytomegalovirus-associated TCR beta chains were confirmed in vitro to be specific for cytomegalovirus antigens. A group of highly shared sequence variants was considered likely to be a technical artifact of the sequencing pipeline. In a later analysis, TCR association rates were found to vary across HLA loci, with the most associated TCRs seen for DRB1 alleles and the fewest for HLA-C alleles. While some public TCRs were present in many individuals, most TCR sequences turned up only very rarely across donors. According to the authors, the approach could potentially be generalized to other disease states and immunological phenotypes. HLA typing was unavailable for some donors at each locus, so association tests used only the typed subset. Most CMV-associated TCR beta chains appeared to be HLA-restricted in a later analysis, and the HLA associations seemed to be driven largely by CMV exposure. In a later genetic analysis, fewer N-insertions in productive TCRs were reported among donors in an Asian-associated ancestry cluster than the roughly 700-donor mean. The only immune exposure information available for the cohort was CMV serostatus. The classifier was reported to diagnose cytomegalovirus status with high specificity and sensitivity in both the original and validation cohorts. A later genetic analysis associated a missense DCLRE1C variant with V-gene and J-gene trimming of TCR beta chains, and an independent cohort replicated the association. Strong co-occurrence of HLA alleles, especially DR and DQ, made assigning TCR associations to individual alleles difficult. Sequencing depth was assumed to be roughly uniform across donors in the presence/absence analyses, though that assumption may not hold. An earlier analysis of 587 of the donors showed that most TCR beta V segments appeared in productive rearrangements either about 90% or about 30% of the time, which broadly matched IMGT annotations. The cohort was sequenced for TCR beta chains only, and without alpha or paired-chain data the features that could be detected were limited. Linkage disequilibrium might explain the correlated functional status among segregating V segments, but an unknown experimental factor could not be excluded. A total of fewer than 200 TCR beta chains were listed by the study as associated with cytomegalovirus. Compared with equally common non-associated chains, HLA-associated TCR beta chains in a later analysis were more clonally expanded and had lower generation probabilities. A further reported finding was that TCR beta sequences accurately predicted the HLA-A and HLA-B alleles for most subjects in the first cohort. Because counts were too low, seventeen rarely observed V segments, including chromosome 9 orphons, were excluded from the earlier analysis of around 640 of the donors. The 87-base-pair reads could not distinguish some IMGT-functional V segments, including TRBV6-2 and TRBV6-3, so those segments were excluded.

Receptor libraries were prepared by the immunoSEQ multiplex PCR assay. A mixture of 60 forward primers for TCR Vbeta segments and 13 reverse primers for TCR Jbeta segments was used in the multiplex PCR. A multiplex PCR assay on genomic DNA amplified the CDR3 region of rearranged TCR beta genes. The Illumina HiSeq System was used to sequence the amplified TCR beta libraries as 87-base-pair reads. On the authors' methods: A later analysis tallied around 87 million unique TCR beta chains across the 666 repertoires, and about 10 million of those chains were shared by two or more donors. To remove PCR and sequencing errors, raw reads were error-corrected and collapsed into unique sequences using a nearest-neighbor algorithm that merged closely related sequences. CDR3 sequences were aligned to IMGT reference sequences to assign V, D and J gene segments. For a sequence to be retained, a match of at least six nucleotides was required to both a V gene segment and a J gene segment. Rearrangements were classified as productive when the CDR3 lacked stop codons and remained in frame with V and J, and all other rearrangements were classified as non-productive. CDR3 was defined according to IMGT convention as the region running from the second conserved V-encoded cysteine to the conserved J-encoded phenylalanine. The earlier analysis of a few hundred of the donors excluded sequences that lacked an unambiguous match to a single V gene segment. An earlier analysis of about 590 of the donors classified V segments as functional when productive rearrangements were above 56.7% and as segregating when the standard deviation between donors was above 5%. To diagnose cytomegalovirus status from the catalog of TCR beta chain sequences, a statistical classification framework was built. In a later analysis, TCR nucleotide sequences were compared against IMGT/GENE-DB human TR gene sequences so that V and J genes could be assigned. The TCRdist pipeline was used in a later analysis to assign CDR3 sequences and most-parsimonious VDJ recombination scenarios. In a later analysis, every TCR beta chain was defined by the combination of its CDR3 amino acid sequence and its V-gene family, and reads without a unique V-gene family were dropped. In a later analysis, fewer than 650 highly shared, low-generation-probability nucleotide sequences were removed to address suspected cross-contamination and a sequencing artifact. For each public chain, a later analysis derived a clonal expansion index from normalized ranks of inferred template counts within each repertoire. Generation probabilities in a later analysis came from a VDJ recombination model fitted to out-of-frame rearrangements, and those results were checked against IGoR. In a later analysis, hypergeometric tests were used to score TCR-TCR, TCR-HLA and TCR-CMV co-occurrence, with a repertoire-size bias correction applied to TCR pairs. A later analysis estimated false discovery rates by permuting HLA or CMV assignments 20 times. In a later analysis, co-occurring TCRs were grouped using DBSCAN, with TCRdist sequence similarity added in when clustering inside HLA-allele-positive subsets. Repertoires with fewer than 30,000 or more than 120,000 public chains, plus five repertoires with anomalous nucleotide sharing, were excluded from co-occurrence clustering. This immuneACCESS table, as held by TCRdb, lists in-frame sequences with V and J called but not all clones. Of the missing ones, under half trace to an unresolved V gene in checked studies; the others have no known cause. The D gene and trimming were derived from the DNA, and the V and J assignments and clone size from that table. For this sample there are about 79,000 clones; under 70% appear just once. The ten largest make up about 6.9% of the sample.

The cohort consisted of 666 healthy bone marrow donors. At the time of sampling, every cohort member was nominally healthy, though immune exposures that went unrecorded were likely present. The donor was CMV seropositive and belonged to the group of 250 to 350 seropositive cohort members. A peripheral blood sample was provided by each donor, and peripheral blood mononuclear cells were used for TCR beta sequencing. The Qiagen DNeasy Blood Extraction Kit was used to extract genomic DNA from the blood cell samples. This TCR was sampled from a woman in her fifties or sixties in good health and CMV-seropositive. Sample: PBMCs. The sequence is built from TRBV2 and TRBJ2-4; a tentative D call is TRBD2 (5 bases match). CDR3 loop: CASSAGIKNIQYF. The sequenced DNA: TGTGCCAGCAGTGCCGGGATTAAAAACATTCAGTACTTC. The entire variable domain, with the stretches around the CDR3 drawn from the reference TRBV2 and TRBJ2-4 proteins, is EPEVTQTPSHQVTQMGQEVILRCVPISNHLYFYWYRQILGQKVEFLVSFYNNEISEKSEIFDDQFSVERPDGSNFTLKIRSTKLEDSAMYFCASSAGIKNIQYFGAGTRLSVL.